This T cell receptor (beta chain) was recorded in a study of T cells in Graves' hyperthyroidism and ophthalmopathy. V was clipped by 4 bases and J by 3 bases; unmatched bases: 10. The CDR3 runs to 16 residues. Germline CDR1 and CDR2: SGHRS and YFSETQ. There were TCR beta CDR3 regions amplified from RNA transcripts. Using the HTBI primer set, a first-round RT-PCR was run on the TCR CDR3. From the multiplex PCR reads, TCRdb called clonotypes with MiXCR, one entry per CDR3 protein. The profile shows around 600,000 distinct CDR3 sequences, more than 15% of them singletons. Clinical symptoms, serum thyroxine, TRAb, thyroid ultrasound and orbital computed tomography informed diagnoses. This clonotype was seen at least ten times.

This receptor was identified in a woman between 25 and 40 years old with Graves' hyperthyroidism. Sequenced input: blood. The chain is built from TRBV5-1 and TRBJ1-1; 9 nucleotides line up with TRBD1. The CDR3 here is CASSQTTGGKDTEAFF. Here the CDR3 DNA reads TGCGCCAGCAGCCAGACTACAGGGGGCAAGGACACTGAAGCTTTCTTT.